The sequence of this TCR beta chain was determined in a study of T cells after yellow fever vaccination. For the study at large: Each low-cell-number fraction was prepared by means of SMART-Seq v4 Ultra Low Input.

V shed 6 bases, J shed 0 bases, and the junction held 4 bases outside the gene matches. CDR1 and CDR2 from the germline V gene are SEHNR and FQNEAQ (reference sequence). This CDR3 has 14 amino acids. As regards this clonotype: Its antigen is unknown.

For TCR, cDNA came from 5'RACE template switching, which added a universal primer site and UMIs. TCRdb independently ran MiXCR on the 5' RACE reads; one entry per CDR3 protein. The sample lists fewer than 450,000 distinct CDR3 sequences, 11% occurring once. Whole-study results and caveats: Post-booster repertoires contained most primary-vaccination clones again (almost 97% CD4, around 89% CD8).

The chain is built from TRBV7-9 and TRBJ1-2; 7 bases map to TRBD1. Sequenced material: PBMCs, taken on the day of the first yellow fever vaccination. The receptor's source is a man between 18 and 35 years old who received the YFV17D yellow fever vaccine. The CDR3 loop is CASSPGQTNYGYTF. The CDR3 DNA reads as TGTGCCAGCAGTCCGGGACAGACTAACTATGGCTACACCTTC.